This entry concerns a single T cell receptor (beta chain). Its matching antigen is unknown. It was with 60 Vbeta and 13 Jbeta primers that the PCR ran. The protocol was immunoSEQ multiplex PCR, while the TCRdb copy is restricted to in-frame clones and leaves out a portion. The data show 150,000 to 200,000 clones, approximately 81% seen once. With 4 bases clipped from V and 1 base from J, the junction kept 2 bases outside the gene matches. CDR1 SGHNT and CDR2 YENEEA come from the germline V gene. This CDR3 has 14 residues. These data belong to a study of cytomegalovirus exposure and HLA in healthy donors. Points from the study as a whole: In presence/absence analyses, roughly uniform sequencing depth across donors was assumed.

V usage is TRBV11-3 and J usage is TRBJ1-1; 8 nucleotides align to TRBD1. Material for sequencing was PBMCs. This sequence originates from a boy under 18 in good health and CMV-seronegative. The CDR3 nucleotides read TGTGCCAGCAGCTCCGGGACAGGGAACACTGAAGCTTTCTTT. Translation: CASSSGTGNTEAFF.